This T cell receptor (beta chain) was recorded in a study of cytomegalovirus exposure and HLA in healthy donors (dated by TCRdb to 2015 to 2018). Study-wide context: According to an earlier analysis of 450 to 650 of the donors, about 179 million T cells yielded 117 million unique TCR beta sequences and about 280 Gb of sequence data. An early release that covered about 640 HLA-typed donors contained about 300 gigabases of sequencing data and 85 million to 100 million unique TCR sequences. Of the 300 to 450 genotyped donors, 81% fell in the genetic ancestry cluster associated with self-reported Caucasian donors. The study aimed to test whether cataloging public T cell receptors could reveal signatures of past pathogen exposure. The study profiled the T cell repertoires of approximately 700 subjects by immunosequencing and related them to cytomegalovirus serostatus. In addition to the first cohort of around 670 subjects, a separate validation cohort of about 120 different subjects was used. The study combined high-throughput TCR immunosequencing, statistical association of individual TCRs with disease status, and machine learning to predict cytomegalovirus infection status. In a later analysis, previously published TCR beta repertoires from several hundred donors were re-analyzed and high-resolution HLA genotyping was added so that TCR occurrence patterns could be studied. In the later analysis, no new phenotypic data were used to find candidate immune exposures; instead, reliance was placed on TCR beta sequences and their occurrence across donors. An earlier analysis of more than 450 of the donors used high-throughput TCR beta sequencing to judge whether each TCR beta V gene segment behaved as functional or pseudogenic. Alongside the repertoire data, information on donor age, sex, ethnicity and CMV serostatus was compiled. A later genetic analysis used genome-wide SNP genotypes for about 60% of the 666 donors, treating that subset as a discovery cohort. Every repertoire in the discovery cohort had been generated on one and the same sequencing platform. Class I and class II HLA loci were covered by the typing at four-digit resolution. Typing coverage differed by locus: A, B, C, DRB1 and DQB1 were typed in roughly 620-640 donors, DQA1 in roughly 510, DPA1 in approximately 610, and DPB1 in around 440. Because of strong linkage in the cohort, five DR-DQ haplotypes were treated as single units for association and clustering. Among some 410 genotyped donors of the cohort, an average of around 240,000 unique TCR beta nucleotide sequences were sequenced per donor, roughly 18% of them non-productive.

About this clone itself: The antigen it recognizes is unknown. No per-base quality is available; no much larger clone lies one base away.

The paper's findings and limits, for the study overall: The authors suggested that the approach could potentially be extended to other disease states and immunological phenotypes. The study listed 150 to 200 TCR beta chains as associated with cytomegalovirus. Immune exposure information for the cohort was limited to CMV serostatus. Compared with the approximately 710-donor mean, donors in an Asian-associated ancestry cluster had fewer N-insertions in productive TCRs, according to a later genetic analysis. In a later analysis, most CMV-associated TCR beta chains were found to appear HLA-restricted, with HLA associations seemingly driven largely by CMV exposure. The classifier was reported to diagnose cytomegalovirus status with high specificity and sensitivity in both the original and validation cohorts. While some public TCRs were present in many individuals, most TCR sequences turned up only very rarely across donors. The cohort was sequenced for TCR beta chains only, and without alpha or paired-chain data the features that could be detected were limited. In vitro tests confirmed that a few of the cytomegalovirus-associated TCR beta chains recognize cytomegalovirus antigens. Several of the top co-occurrence clusters appeared to be linked to parvovirus B19, influenza, CMV and Epstein-Barr virus, according to a later analysis. A later analysis found that HLA-associated TCR beta chains were more clonally expanded and had lower generation probabilities than equally common non-associated chains. Specific HLA alleles were associated with about 17,000 TCR beta sequences at a false discovery rate of 0.05 in a later analysis. In a later analysis, the rate of TCR association differed among HLA loci, with DRB1 alleles having the most associated TCRs and HLA-C alleles having the fewest. A later genetic analysis associated a missense DCLRE1C variant with V-gene and J-gene trimming of TCR beta chains, and an independent cohort replicated the association. Because some donors lacked HLA typing at each locus, the association tests relied only on the typed subset. Because counts were too low, around 18 rarely observed V segments, including chromosome 9 orphons, were left out of the earlier analysis of 587 of the donors. Some IMGT-functional V segments, including TRBV6-2 and TRBV6-3, could not be told apart with the 87-base-pair reads, so those segments were excluded. Presence/absence analyses assumed roughly uniform sequencing depth across donors, an assumption that may not hold. When HLA alleles, especially DR and DQ, strongly co-occurred, TCR associations were difficult to assign to individual alleles. A further reported finding was that TCR beta sequences accurately predicted the HLA-A and HLA-B alleles for most subjects in the first cohort. In an earlier analysis of around 600 of the donors, most TCR beta V segments appeared in productive rearrangements about 90% or about 30% of the time, broadly matching IMGT annotations. Correlated functional status among segregating V segments might reflect linkage disequilibrium, but an unknown experimental factor could not be ruled out. A cluster of highly shared sequence variants was judged likely to represent a technical artifact of the sequencing pipeline.

Library preparation used the immunoSEQ multiplex PCR assay. For the multiplex PCR, a mixture combining 60 forward primers for TCR Vbeta segments and 13 reverse primers for TCR Jbeta segments was used. The CDR3 region of rearranged TCR beta genes was amplified from genomic DNA by a multiplex PCR assay. On the Illumina HiSeq System, the amplified TCR beta libraries were sequenced as 87-base-pair reads. Processing in the source paper ran as follows. A later analysis counted 65 million to 90 million unique TCR beta chains across the 550 to 800 repertoires, and around 9.9 million of these chains were shared by at least two donors. A nearest-neighbor algorithm error-corrected the raw reads and collapsed the reads into unique sequences, merging closely related sequences to remove PCR and sequencing errors. V, D and J gene segments were assigned by aligning CDR3 sequences to IMGT reference sequences. For a sequence to be retained, at least a six-nucleotide match to both a V gene segment and a J gene segment was required. A rearrangement counted as productive if the CDR3 had no stop codons and remained in frame with V and J, and every other rearrangement counted as non-productive. CDR3 was defined according to IMGT convention as the region running from the second conserved V-encoded cysteine to the conserved J-encoded phenylalanine. In an earlier analysis of roughly 580 of the donors, sequences lacking an unambiguous match to a single V gene segment were excluded. In an earlier analysis of approximately 590 of the donors, a V segment was called functional when productive rearrangements were above 56.7%, and segregating when the standard deviation between donors exceeded 5%. A statistical classification framework was built to diagnose cytomegalovirus status from the catalog of TCR beta chain sequences. In a later analysis, TCR nucleotide sequences were compared against IMGT/GENE-DB human TR gene sequences so that V and J genes could be assigned. In a later analysis, CDR3 sequences and most-parsimonious VDJ recombination scenarios were assigned using the TCRdist pipeline. In a later analysis, each TCR beta chain was defined by its CDR3 amino acid sequence together with its V-gene family, and reads lacking a unique V-gene family were excluded. To address suspected cross-contamination and a sequencing artifact, a later analysis removed roughly 640 highly shared, low-generation-probability nucleotide sequences. In a later analysis, a clonal expansion index for each public chain was calculated from normalized within-repertoire ranks of inferred template counts. In a later analysis, generation probabilities were computed with a VDJ recombination model fitted to out-of-frame rearrangements, and the resulting probabilities were checked against IGoR. Hypergeometric tests were used in a later analysis to score TCR-TCR, TCR-HLA and TCR-CMV co-occurrence, with a repertoire-size bias correction applied to the TCR pairs. In a later analysis, false discovery rates were estimated by permuting HLA or CMV assignments 20 times. In a later analysis, co-occurring TCRs were grouped using DBSCAN, with TCRdist sequence similarity added in when clustering inside HLA-allele-positive subsets. Co-occurrence clustering excluded repertoires with fewer than 30,000 or more than 120,000 public chains, plus five with anomalous nucleotide sharing. Held by TCRdb, this immuneACCESS table contains in-frame sequences only and omits some clones. Under half of the omission traces to an unresolved V gene where checked; the cause of the rest is unknown. That table gives V, J and clone size, and the DNA gave D and trimming. In all, the sample holds approximately 220,000 clones, and over 60% of those were seen once. The ten largest clones add up to 0.63% of the sample.

Relative to germline, V is 4 bases shorter and J is 6 bases shorter, with 20 bases between their ends. Its CDR3 holds 16 amino acids, cysteine through phenylalanine. The kept DNA is CDR3 alone, 48 bases in frame from the first base. CDR1 and CDR2 are read off the germline V gene as MNHEY and SVGAGI. The cohort consisted of approximately 690 healthy bone marrow donors. All cohort members were sampled while nominally healthy, although unrecorded immune exposures were likely present. The donor tested CMV seronegative, placing the donor among the 350 or so seronegative members of the cohort. A peripheral blood sample was collected from each donor, and TCR beta sequencing was performed on peripheral blood mononuclear cells. Genomic DNA was extracted from the blood cell samples with the Qiagen DNeasy Blood Extraction Kit.

The chain is made from TRBV6-5 and TRBJ2-3; possibly the D gene is TRBD1, per 7 matching bases. Sequencing input: PBMCs. The TCR originated in a man aged 18 to 35 in good health and CMV-seronegative. The CDR3 protein sequence reads: CASSWSGQRGADTQYF. The nucleotides are TGTGCCAGCAGTTGGTCGGGACAGCGCGGGGCGGATACGCAGTATTTT.